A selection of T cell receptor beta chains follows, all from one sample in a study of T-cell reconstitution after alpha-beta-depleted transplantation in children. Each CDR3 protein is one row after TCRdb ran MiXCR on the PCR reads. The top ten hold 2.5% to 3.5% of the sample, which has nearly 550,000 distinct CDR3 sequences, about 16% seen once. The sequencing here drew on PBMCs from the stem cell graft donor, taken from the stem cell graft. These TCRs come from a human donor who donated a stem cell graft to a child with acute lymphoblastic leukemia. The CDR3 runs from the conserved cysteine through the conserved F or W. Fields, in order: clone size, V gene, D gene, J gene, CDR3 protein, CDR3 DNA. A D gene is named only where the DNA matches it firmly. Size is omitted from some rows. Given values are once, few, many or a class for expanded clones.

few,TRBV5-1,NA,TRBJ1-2,CASSLLESGPYGYTF,TGCGCCAGCAGCTTGCTGGAGTCAGGACCCTATGGCTACACCTTC
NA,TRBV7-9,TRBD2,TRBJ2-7,CASSFTSGMNYYEQYF,TGTGCCAGCAGCTTTACTAGCGGGATGAATTACTACGAGCAGTACTTC
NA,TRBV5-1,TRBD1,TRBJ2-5,CASSLGGPRQHQYF,TGCGCCAGCAGCTTAGGGGGCCCTAGACAACACCAGTACTTC
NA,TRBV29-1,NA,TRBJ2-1,CSVEGGLFNEQFF,TGCAGCGTTGAAGGGGGGCTGTTCAATGAGCAGTTCTTC
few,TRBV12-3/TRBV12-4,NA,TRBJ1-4,CASSPREKLFF,TGTGCCAGCAGCCCCCGTGAAAAACTGTTTTTT
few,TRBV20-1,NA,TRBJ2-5,CSARVNRETQYF,TGCAGTGCTAGAGTTAACAGAGAGACCCAGTACTTC
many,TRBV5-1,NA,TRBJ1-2,CASSLEANYGYTF,TGCGCCAGCAGCTTGGAAGCTAACTATGGCTACACCTTC
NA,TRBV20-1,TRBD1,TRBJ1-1,CSASYRGAFF,TGCAGTGCCTCCTACAGGGGAGCTTTCTTT
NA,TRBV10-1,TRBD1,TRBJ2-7,CASSGTPGQGNSSYEQYF,TGCGCCAGCAGCGGGACGCCGGGACAGGGGAACAGCTCCTACGAGCAGTACTTC
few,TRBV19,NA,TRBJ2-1,CASSILTGTYNEQFF,TGTGCCAGTAGTATATTGACAGGTACCTACAATGAGCAGTTCTTC
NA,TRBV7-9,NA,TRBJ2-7,CASSEVGLLSYEQYF,TGTGCCAGCAGCGAGGTAGGGTTATTATCCTACGAGCAGTACTTC
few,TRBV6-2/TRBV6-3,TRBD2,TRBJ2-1,CASSYSGLAGVPPYNEQFF,TGTGCCAGCAGTTACTCGGGACTAGCGGGGGTCCCCCCGTACAATGAGCAGTTCTTC
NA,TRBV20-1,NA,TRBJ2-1,CSAPGTNYNEQFF,TGCAGTGCCCCCGGGACAAACTACAATGAGCAGTTCTTC
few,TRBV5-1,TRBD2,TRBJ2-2,CASSLGGTGLAARELFF,TGCGCCAGCAGCTTGGGGGGCACAGGACTAGCGGCCCGAGAGCTGTTTTTT
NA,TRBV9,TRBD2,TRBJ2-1,CASSVLTREGNNEQFF,TGTGCCAGCAGCGTATTAACGCGGGAGGGGAACAATGAGCAGTTCTTC
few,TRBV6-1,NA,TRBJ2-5,CASTGTNQETQYF,TGTGCCAGCACTGGGACAAACCAAGAGACCCAGTACTTC
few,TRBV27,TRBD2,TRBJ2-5,CASSPTGGVPETQYF,TGTGCCAGCAGTCCCACGGGGGGAGTCCCAGAGACCCAGTACTTC
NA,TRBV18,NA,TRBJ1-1,CASSPPAQAEAFF,TGTGCCAGCTCACCTCCTGCGCAGGCTGAAGCTTTCTTT
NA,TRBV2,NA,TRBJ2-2,CASTLTSGTGELFF,TGTGCCAGCACGCTCACTAGTGGGACCGGGGAGCTGTTTTTT
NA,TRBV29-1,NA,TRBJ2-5,CSVVDFNWETQYF,TGCAGCGTTGTTGACTTCAACTGGGAGACCCAGTACTTC
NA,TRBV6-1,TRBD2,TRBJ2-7,CASSPGLAGELEQYF,TGTGCCAGCAGTCCGGGACTAGCGGGAGAGCTGGAGCAGTACTTC
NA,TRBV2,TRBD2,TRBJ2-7,CASSEGWTSRPYEQYF,TGTGCCAGCAGTGAAGGGTGGACTAGTAGGCCCTACGAGCAGTACTTC
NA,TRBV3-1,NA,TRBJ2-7,CASSQVLLGSNEQYF,TGTGCCAGCAGCCAAGTGTTACTGGGTTCCAACGAGCAGTACTTC
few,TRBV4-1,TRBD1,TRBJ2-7,CASSQGQGIGDQYF,TGCGCCAGCAGTCAAGGACAGGGAATCGGCGACCAGTACTTC
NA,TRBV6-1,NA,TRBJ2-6,CASSGGAAYSGANVLTF,TGTGCCAGCAGTGGGGGCGCGGCCTACTCTGGGGCCAACGTCCTGACTTTC
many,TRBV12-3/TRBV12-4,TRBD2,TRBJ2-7,CASTRGLAGPKYEQYF,TGTGCCAGCACCCGCGGACTAGCGGGACCTAAATACGAGCAGTACTTC
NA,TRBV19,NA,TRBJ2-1,CASSINRAHEQFF,TGTGCCAGTAGTATAAACAGGGCCCATGAGCAGTTCTTC
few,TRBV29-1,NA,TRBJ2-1,CSVDWTGGKNEQFF,TGCAGCGTTGACTGGACAGGAGGGAAGAATGAGCAGTTCTTC
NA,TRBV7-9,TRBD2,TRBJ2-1,CASTPTSGIEQFF,TGTGCCAGCACCCCGACTAGCGGGATTGAGCAGTTCTTC